Sequencing of this T cell receptor beta chain was carried out in a study of shared clonotypes between healthy human individuals. Study-level information: The plates for each donor numbered three CD4 naive, three CD4 memory, two CD8 naive and one CD8 memory.

V lost 0 bases, J lost 6 bases, and 9 bases lay in between. This CDR3 is 13 amino acids long. CDR1 LGHNA and CDR2 YNFKEQ come from the germline V gene. TCRdb keeps only in-frame clones here, not all; method: immunoSEQ multiplex PCR. The sample carries about 2.3 million clones, 85% to 95% recorded once. CD4+ cells were split into CD45RA+ naive and CD45RA-negative memory subsets. Notes on this clone: Its specificity is not known. The same CDR3 is also encoded by other DNA sequences in this sample.

Study-level findings and limits: In general, naive subsets displayed greater estimated richness than memory subsets did.

This clonotype originated in a man aged 18 to 30 in good health. Some clones in this sample may be carry-over from other donors' samples. This chain joins TRBV4-2 and TRBJ2-7; D gene uncertain. The sequenced material came from naive CD4+ T cells from PBMCs. Indicated subset: CD45RA+ positively selected. CDR3 sequence reads: CASSQEVRREQYF. In DNA form, the CDR3 reads TGTGCCAGCAGCCAAGAAGTCCGGCGCGAGCAGTACTTC.